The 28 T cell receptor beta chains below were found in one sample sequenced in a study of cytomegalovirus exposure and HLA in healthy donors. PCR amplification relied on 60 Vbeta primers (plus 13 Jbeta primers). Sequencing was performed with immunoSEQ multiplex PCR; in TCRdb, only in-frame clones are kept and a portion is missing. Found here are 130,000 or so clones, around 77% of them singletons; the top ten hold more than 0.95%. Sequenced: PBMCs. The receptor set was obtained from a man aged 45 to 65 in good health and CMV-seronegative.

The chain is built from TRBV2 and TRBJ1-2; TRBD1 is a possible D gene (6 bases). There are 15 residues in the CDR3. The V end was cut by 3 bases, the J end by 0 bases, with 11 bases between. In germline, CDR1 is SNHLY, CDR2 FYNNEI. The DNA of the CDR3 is TGTGCCAGCAGTGATAGCAGGGGAGCTAACTATGGCTACACCTTC. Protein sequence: CASSDSRGANYGYTF.

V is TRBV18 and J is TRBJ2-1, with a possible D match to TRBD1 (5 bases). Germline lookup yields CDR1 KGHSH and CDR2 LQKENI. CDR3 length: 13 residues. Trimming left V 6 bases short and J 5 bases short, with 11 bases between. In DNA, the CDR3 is TGTGCCAGCTCCCCCCAGGGAAACAATGAGCAGTTCTTC. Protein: CASSPQGNNEQFF.

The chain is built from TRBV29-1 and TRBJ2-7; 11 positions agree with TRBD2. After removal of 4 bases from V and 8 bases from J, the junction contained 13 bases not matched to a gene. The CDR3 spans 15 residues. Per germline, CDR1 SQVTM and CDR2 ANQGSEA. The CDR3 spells CSVVFSGRAPGQQYF. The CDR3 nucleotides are TGCAGCGTTGTTTTTAGCGGGAGGGCCCCGGGGCAGCAGTACTTC.

CDR3 region: CAWTQRGTSSYNEQFF. In DNA form, the CDR3 reads TGTGCCTGGACTCAGAGAGGGACTAGCTCCTACAATGAGCAGTTCTTC. This chain joins TRBV30 and TRBJ2-1; 8 bases are a match to TRBD2. The ends lost 4 bases at V and 0 bases at J; junction bases unmatched: 8. There are 16 residues in the CDR3. Germline lookup yields CDR1 GTSNPN and CDR2 SVGIG (reference sequence).

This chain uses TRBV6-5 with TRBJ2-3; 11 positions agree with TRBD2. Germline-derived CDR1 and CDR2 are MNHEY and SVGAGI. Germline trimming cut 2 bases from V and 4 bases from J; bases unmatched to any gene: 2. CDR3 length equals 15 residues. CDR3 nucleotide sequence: TGTGCCAGCAGTTACATAGCGGGAGGGCCAGATACGCAGTATTTT. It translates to CASSYIAGGPDTQYF.

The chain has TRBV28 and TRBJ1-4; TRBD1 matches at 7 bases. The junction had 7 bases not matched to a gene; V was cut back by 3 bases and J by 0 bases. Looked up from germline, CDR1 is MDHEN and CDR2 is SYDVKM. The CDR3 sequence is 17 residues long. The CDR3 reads CASSFLWQGATNEKLFF. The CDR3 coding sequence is TGTGCCAGCAGTTTTTTATGGCAGGGGGCAACTAATGAAAAACTGTTTTTT.

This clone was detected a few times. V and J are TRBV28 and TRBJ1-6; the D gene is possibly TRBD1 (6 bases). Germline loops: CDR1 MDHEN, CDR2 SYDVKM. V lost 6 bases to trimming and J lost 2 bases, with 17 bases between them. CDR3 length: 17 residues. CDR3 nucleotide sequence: TGTGCCAGCAGCCCCCCACAGGGTATCGCCTATAATTCACCCCTCCACTTT. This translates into CASSPPQGIAYNSPLHF.

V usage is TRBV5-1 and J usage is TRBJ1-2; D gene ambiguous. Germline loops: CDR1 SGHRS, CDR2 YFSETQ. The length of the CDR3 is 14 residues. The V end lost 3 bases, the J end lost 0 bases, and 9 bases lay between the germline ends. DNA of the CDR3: TGCGCCAGCAGCTCTGACACAGCTAACTATGGCTACACCTTC. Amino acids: CASSSDTANYGYTF.

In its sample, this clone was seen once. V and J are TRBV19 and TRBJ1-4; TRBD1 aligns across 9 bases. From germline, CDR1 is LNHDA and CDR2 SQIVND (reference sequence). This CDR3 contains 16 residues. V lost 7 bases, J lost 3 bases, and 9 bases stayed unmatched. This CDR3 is CASTRTGVRSNEKLFF. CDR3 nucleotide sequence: TGTGCCAGTACCAGGACAGGGGTGCGATCTAATGAAAAACTGTTTTTT.

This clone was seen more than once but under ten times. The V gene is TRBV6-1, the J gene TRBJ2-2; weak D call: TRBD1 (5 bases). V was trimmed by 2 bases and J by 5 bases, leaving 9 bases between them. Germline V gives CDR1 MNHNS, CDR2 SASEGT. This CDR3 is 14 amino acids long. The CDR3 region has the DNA TGTGCCAGCAGTGAACCCAGGGTTACCGGGGAGCTGTTTTTT. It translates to CASSEPRVTGELFF.

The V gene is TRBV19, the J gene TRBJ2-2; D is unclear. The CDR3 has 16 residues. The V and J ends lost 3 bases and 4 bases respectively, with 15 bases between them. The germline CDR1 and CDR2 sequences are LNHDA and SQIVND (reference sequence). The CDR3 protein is CASSIDPRVGTGELFF. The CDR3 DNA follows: TGTGCCAGTAGTATCGATCCCCGGGTCGGCACCGGGGAGCTGTTTTTT.

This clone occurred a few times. The CDR3 protein is CASSHRGISDGYTF. The CDR3 nucleotides read TGTGCCAGCAGTCACAGGGGGATTTCCGATGGCTACACCTTC. V is TRBV2 and J is TRBJ1-2, with TRBD1 matching 8 bases. V dropped 5 bases and J dropped 6; count of bases not matched to a gene: 8. CDR1 SNHLY and CDR2 FYNNEI come from the germline V gene. The CDR3 spans 14 residues.

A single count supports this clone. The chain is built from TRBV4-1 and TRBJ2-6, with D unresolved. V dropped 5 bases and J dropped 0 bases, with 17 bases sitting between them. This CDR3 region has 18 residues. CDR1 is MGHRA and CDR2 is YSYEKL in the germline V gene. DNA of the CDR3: TGCGCCAGCAGCGCCAGGCCCTTGGCTTTCTCTGGGGCCAACGTCCTGACTTTC. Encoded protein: CASSARPLAFSGANVLTF.

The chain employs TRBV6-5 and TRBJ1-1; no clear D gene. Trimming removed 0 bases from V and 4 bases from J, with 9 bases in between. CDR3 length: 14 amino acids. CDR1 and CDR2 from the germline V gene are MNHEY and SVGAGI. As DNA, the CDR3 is TGTGCCAGCAGTTACTCGCGGCGGGGCACTGAAGCTTTCTTT. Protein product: CASSYSRRGTEAFF.

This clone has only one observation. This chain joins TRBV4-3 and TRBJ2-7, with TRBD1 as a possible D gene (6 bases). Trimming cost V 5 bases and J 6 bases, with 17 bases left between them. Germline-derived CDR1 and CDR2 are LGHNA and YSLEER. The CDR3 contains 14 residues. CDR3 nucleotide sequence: TGCGCCAGCAGCTCCATGCAAATAGGGGGCGAGCAGTACTTC. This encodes CASSSMQIGGEQYF.

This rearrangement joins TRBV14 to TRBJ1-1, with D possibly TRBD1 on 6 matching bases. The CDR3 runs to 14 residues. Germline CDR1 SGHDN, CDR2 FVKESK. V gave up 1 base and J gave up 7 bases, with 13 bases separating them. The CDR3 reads CASSQGGPPREAFF. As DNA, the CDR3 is TGTGCCAGCAGCCAAGGGGGGCCGCCCCGTGAAGCTTTCTTT.

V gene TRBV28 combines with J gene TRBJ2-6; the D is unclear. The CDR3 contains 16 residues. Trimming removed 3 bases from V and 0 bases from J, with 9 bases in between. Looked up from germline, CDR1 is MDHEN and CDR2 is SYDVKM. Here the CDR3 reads CASSFGGASGANVLTF. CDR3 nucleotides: TGTGCCAGCAGTTTCGGCGGAGCCTCTGGGGCCAACGTCCTGACTTTC.

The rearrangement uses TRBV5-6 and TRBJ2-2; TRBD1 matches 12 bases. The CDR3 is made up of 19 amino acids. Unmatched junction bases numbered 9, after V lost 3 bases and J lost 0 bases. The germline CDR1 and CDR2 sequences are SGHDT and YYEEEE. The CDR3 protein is CASSSLGTGGFANTGELFF. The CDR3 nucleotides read TGTGCCAGCAGCTCGCTAGGGACAGGGGGCTTCGCGAACACCGGGGAGCTGTTTTTT. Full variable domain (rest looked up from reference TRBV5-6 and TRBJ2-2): DAGVTQSPTHLIKTRGQQVTLRCSPKSGHDTVSWYQQALGQGPQFIFQYYEEEERQRGNFPDRFSGHQFPNYSSELNVNALLLGDSALYLCASSSLGTGGFANTGELFFGEGSRLTVL.

The CDR3 region has the DNA TGTGCCAGCAGTTTGTTAGGGAGCGGGAGCTCCTACAATGAGCAGTTCTTC. The encoded protein is CASSLLGSGSSYNEQFF. The chain combines TRBV28 with TRBJ2-1, with TRBD2 matching 8 bases. The CDR3 runs to 17 residues. Germline CDR1 MDHEN, CDR2 SYDVKM. With V trimmed by 3 bases and J by 0 bases, 7 bases remained unmatched.

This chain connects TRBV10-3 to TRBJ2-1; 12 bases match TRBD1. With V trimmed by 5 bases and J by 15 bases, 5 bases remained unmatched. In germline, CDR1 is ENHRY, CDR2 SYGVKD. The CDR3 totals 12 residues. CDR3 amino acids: CAISPGTGGLFF. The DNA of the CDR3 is TGTGCCATCAGTCCCGGGACAGGGGGCCTGTTCTTC.

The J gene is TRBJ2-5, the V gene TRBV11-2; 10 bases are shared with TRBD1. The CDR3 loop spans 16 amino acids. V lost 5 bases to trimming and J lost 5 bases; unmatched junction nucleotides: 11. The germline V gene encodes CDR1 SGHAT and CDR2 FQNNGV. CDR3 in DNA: TGTGCCAGCAGCGTCTCCGGGACAGGGGTTGCCGAGACCCAGTACTTC. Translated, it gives CASSVSGTGVAETQYF.

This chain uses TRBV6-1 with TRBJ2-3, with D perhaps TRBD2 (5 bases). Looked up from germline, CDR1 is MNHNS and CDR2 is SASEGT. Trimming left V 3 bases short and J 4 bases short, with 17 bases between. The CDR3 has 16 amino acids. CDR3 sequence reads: CASSEFSDFSADTQYF. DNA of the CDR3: TGTGCCAGCAGTGAGTTTAGCGATTTTTCCGCAGATACGCAGTATTTT.

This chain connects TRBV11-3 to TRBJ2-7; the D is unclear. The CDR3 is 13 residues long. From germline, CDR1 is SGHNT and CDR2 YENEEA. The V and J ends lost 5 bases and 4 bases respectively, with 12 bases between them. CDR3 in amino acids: CASSATSGYEQYF. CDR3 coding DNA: TGTGCCAGCAGCGCAACTTCGGGTTACGAGCAGTACTTC.

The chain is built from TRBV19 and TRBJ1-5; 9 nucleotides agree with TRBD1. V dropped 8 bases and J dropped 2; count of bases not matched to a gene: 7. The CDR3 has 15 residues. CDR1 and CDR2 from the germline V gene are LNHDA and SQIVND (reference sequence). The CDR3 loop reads CASGQRTGGNQPQHF. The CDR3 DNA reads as TGTGCCAGTGGCCAAAGGACAGGGGGCAATCAGCCCCAGCATTTT.

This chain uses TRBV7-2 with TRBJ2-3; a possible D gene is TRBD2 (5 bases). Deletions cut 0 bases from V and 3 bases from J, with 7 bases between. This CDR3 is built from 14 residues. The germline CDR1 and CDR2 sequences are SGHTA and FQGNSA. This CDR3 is CASSLAGATDTQYF. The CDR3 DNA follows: TGTGCCAGCAGCTTAGCGGGAGCAACAGATACGCAGTATTTT.

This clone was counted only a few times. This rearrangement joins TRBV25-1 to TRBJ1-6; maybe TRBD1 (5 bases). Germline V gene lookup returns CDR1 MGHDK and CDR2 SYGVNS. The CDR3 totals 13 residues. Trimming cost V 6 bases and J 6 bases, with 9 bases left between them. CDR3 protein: CASRGPGNSPLHF. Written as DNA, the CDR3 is TGTGCCAGCAGGGGGCCCGGTAATTCACCCCTCCACTTT.

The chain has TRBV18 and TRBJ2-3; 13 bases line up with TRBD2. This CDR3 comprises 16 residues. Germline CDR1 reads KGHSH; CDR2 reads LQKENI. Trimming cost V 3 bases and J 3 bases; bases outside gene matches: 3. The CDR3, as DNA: TGTGCCAGCTCACCCCCGGGACTAGCGGGGACAGATACGCAGTATTTT. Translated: CASSPPGLAGTDTQYF.

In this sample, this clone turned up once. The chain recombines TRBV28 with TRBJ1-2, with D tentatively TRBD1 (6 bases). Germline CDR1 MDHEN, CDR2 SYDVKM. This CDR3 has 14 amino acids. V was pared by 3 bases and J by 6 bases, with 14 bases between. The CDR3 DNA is TGTGCCAGCAGTTTCCGGGGGGGCGCGGATGGCTACACCTTC. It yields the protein CASSFRGGADGYTF.